Shown below are 8 T cell receptor beta chains from a single sample sequenced in a study of T cell responses to AZD1222 COVID-19 vaccine. Generated by immunoSEQ multiplex PCR, the TCRdb table keeps only in-frame clones and is missing some. The sample carries 150,000 to 200,000 clones, 94% recorded once. Sequences were derived from peripheral blood, sampled 28 days after the second AZD1222 dose. These receptors came from an adult who received the AZD1222 COVID-19 vaccine.

The chain recombines TRBV7-9 with TRBJ2-4; D gene ambiguous. The CDR3 sequence is 12 residues long. The germline V gene encodes CDR1 SEHNR and CDR2 FQNEAQ (reference sequence). Trimming cost V 0 bases and J 3 bases, with 0 bases left between them. CDR3 protein: CASSLAKNIQYF. The CDR3 DNA reads TGTGCCAGCAGCTTAGCCAAAAACATTCAGTACTTC. The full variable domain, completed using reference TRBV7-9 and TRBJ2-4, is DTGVSQNPRHKITKRGQNVTFRCDPISEHNRLYWYRQTLGQGPEFLTYFQNEAQLEKSRLLSDRFSAERPKGSFSTLEIQRTEQGDSAMYLCASSLAKNIQYFGAGTRLSVL.

The chain is built from TRBV28 and TRBJ2-7; the D is unclear. Between the trimmed V and J ends, which lost 1 base and 9 bases, there was a span of 7 bases. The CDR3 extends over 11 amino acids. CDR1 is MDHEN, CDR2 SYDVKM, per germline. CDR3 sequence: CASSLSLLQYF. The DNA for the CDR3 is TGTGCCAGCAGTTTATCTCTTCTGCAGTACTTC.

The chain employs TRBV10-1 and TRBJ1-1; TRBD1 agrees at 12 bases. This CDR3 is 14 amino acids long. The V gene end was trimmed by 8 bases and the J gene end by 6 bases; junction bases not matched to a gene: 7. Germline V lookup: CDR1 WNHNN, CDR2 SYGVQD (reference sequence). DNA for the CDR3: TGCGCCAGCCCCTTTGGGGACAGGGGGCCTGAAGCTTTCTTT. This sequence encodes CASPFGDRGPEAFF.

V usage is TRBV19 and J usage is TRBJ1-4; D might be TRBD1 (5 bases). V was pared by 5 bases and J by 6 bases, with 16 bases between. This CDR3 has 15 residues. Germline CDR1 is LNHDA and CDR2 is SQIVND (reference sequence). The CDR3 nucleotides are TGTGCCAGTAGTTCCTGGACCGGGGGGGATGAAAAACTGTTTTTT. It translates to CASSSWTGGDEKLFF.

The J gene is TRBJ2-7, the V gene TRBV6-6; possibly TRBD1 for D (6 bases). The germline V and J ends were trimmed by 6 bases and 1 base, with 16 bases remaining between them. From germline, CDR1 is MNHNY and CDR2 SVGAGI (reference sequence). This CDR3 region has 15 residues. The CDR3 nucleotides read TGTGCCAGCAGGAAACAGGGAAGGGCATCCTACGAGCAGTACTTC. This sequence encodes CASRKQGRASYEQYF.

The rearrangement links TRBV6-6 to TRBJ1-5, with 8 bases fitting TRBD1. Germline CDR1 is MNHNY and CDR2 is SVGAGI (reference sequence). The ends lost 5 bases at V and 11 bases at J; junction bases unmatched: 14. The CDR3 consists of 15 residues. CDR3 region: CASSHDSTGTGSQHF. Here the CDR3 DNA reads TGTGCCAGCAGTCACGATTCGACCGGGACAGGATCCCAGCATTTT.

The J gene is TRBJ2-5, the V gene TRBV24-1; 7 bases map to TRBD1. The CDR3 totals 15 residues. Germline CDR1 is KGHDR and CDR2 is SFDVKD. V was pared by 4 bases and J by 2 bases, with 6 bases of the junction left unmatched. CDR3 nucleotides: TGTGCCACCAGTGACCCTGGGACAGTTCAAGAGACCCAGTACTTC. It specifies CATSDPGTVQETQYF.

The V call is TRBV7-9, the J call TRBJ2-1; the D gene is possibly TRBD1 (6 bases). The CDR3 consists of 18 residues. Trimming took 5 bases from V and 2 from J, leaving 22 bases between them. Germline V gives CDR1 SEHNR, CDR2 FQNEAQ (reference sequence). In DNA, the CDR3 is TGTGCCAGCAGCCCTATCCTCAAATATAGGGGGACCTACAATGAGCAGTTCTTC. Translated, it gives CASSPILKYRGTYNEQFF.